This is a list of T cell receptor beta chains from one sample in a study of blood T cell repertoires in COVID-19. The data were produced by immunoSEQ multiplex PCR, yet TCRdb's version contains in-frame clones alone and is incomplete. The sample has approximately 110,000 clones; 80% to 95% are singletons. The sample was peripheral blood. The receptors come from a man in his forties or fifties with COVID-19, enrolled during active disease. CDR3s include the opening cysteine and the closing phenylalanine or tryptophan. The D gene is left open where the match is weak. Size is omitted from some rows. Given values are once, few, many or a class for expanded clones.

CDR3,DNA,size,V,D,J
CASSQDLEREEFF,TGTGCCAGCAGCCAAGATTTAGAGCGGGAGGAGTTCTTC,.,TRBV14,TRBD2,TRBJ2-1
CASSLAGGNIQYF,TGTGCCAGCAGCTTAGCGGGAGGAAACATTCAGTACTTC,once,TRBV7-2,.,TRBJ2-4
CASGQGSDGELFF,TGTGCCAGCGGACAGGGGTCTGACGGGGAGCTGTTTTTT,.,TRBV28,TRBD1,TRBJ2-2
CASSYQQASLNSPLHF,TGTGCCAGCAGTTACCAACAGGCCTCACTAAATTCACCCCTCCACTTT,.,TRBV6-5,.,TRBJ1-6
CASSIVLAGEQFF,TGTGCCAGTAGTATAGTCCTAGCTGGTGAGCAGTTCTTC,.,TRBV19,.,TRBJ2-1
CASSPSDLPYEQYF,TGTGCCAGCTCACCAAGCGACCTACCCTACGAGCAGTACTTC,.,TRBV18,.,TRBJ2-7
CAWGDRVNSPLHF,TGTGCCTGGGGGGACAGGGTCAATTCACCCCTCCACTTT,once,TRBV30,TRBD1,TRBJ1-6
CASSEAAATSNQPQHF,TGTGCCAGCAGTGAAGCGGCAGCGACTAGCAATCAGCCCCAGCATTTT,.,TRBV6-1,.,TRBJ1-5
CAISAKGQGAVGYTF,TGTGCCATCAGTGCTAAGGGACAGGGGGCTGTTGGCTACACCTTC,.,TRBV10-3,TRBD1,TRBJ1-2
CASSYSILGGPSEAFF,TGTGCCAGCAGTTACTCGATTTTGGGGGGGCCATCTGAAGCTTTCTTT,.,TRBV6-5,.,TRBJ1-1
CASSAAGLNTEAFF,TGCGCCAGCAGTGCGGCAGGGTTGAACACTGAAGCTTTCTTT,.,TRBV10-2,.,TRBJ1-1
CASSVGGTSGTGELFF,TGTGCCAGCAGCGTAGGGGGGACTAGTGGGACCGGGGAGCTGTTTTTT,.,TRBV9,TRBD2,TRBJ2-2
CASTTKQTGSTEAFF,TGTGCCAGCACTACGAAACAAACAGGGAGCACTGAAGCTTTCTTT,.,TRBV18,.,TRBJ1-1
CASSIPGQVKKLFF,TGTGCCAGCAGCATACCGGGACAGGTAAAAAAACTGTTTTTT,once,TRBV7-2,TRBD1,TRBJ1-4
CAWSVPGRGANTGELFF,TGTGCCTGGAGTGTACCTGGGAGGGGCGCAAACACCGGGGAGCTGTTTTTT,.,TRBV30,TRBD2,TRBJ2-2
CASSLLGQGRVDTEAFF,TGCGCCAGCAGCTTGTTAGGACAGGGAAGGGTGGACACTGAAGCTTTCTTT,.,TRBV5-1,TRBD1,TRBJ1-1
CASSEYGTSDSYEQYF,TGTGCCAGCAGTGAATATGGGACTAGCGATTCCTACGAGCAGTACTTC,.,TRBV25-1,TRBD2,TRBJ2-7
CASSLGGSRDTQYF,TGTGCCAGCAGCTTAGGCGGGAGTAGGGATACGCAGTATTTT,once,TRBV7-9,TRBD2,TRBJ2-3
CASSLEGASNQPQHF,TGCGCCAGCAGCTTGGAAGGGGCGAGCAATCAGCCCCAGCATTTT,few,TRBV5-1,.,TRBJ1-5
CASSVGTSGSLGAGELFF,TGTGCCAGCAGCGTAGGGACTAGCGGCTCCCTGGGGGCCGGGGAGCTGTTTTTT,.,TRBV9,TRBD2,TRBJ2-2
CASSLTSSGETQYF,TGTGCCAGCAGTCTGACTAGTTCCGGAGAGACCCAGTACTTC,.,TRBV2,.,TRBJ2-5
CASSQEPSGGYNEQFF,TGCGCCAGCAGCCAAGAACCTAGCGGAGGCTACAATGAGCAGTTCTTC,.,TRBV4-3,TRBD2,TRBJ2-1
CASQTSGRAGVGEQFF,TGTGCCAGTCAAACTAGCGGGAGGGCCGGGGTAGGTGAGCAGTTCTTC,.,TRBV19,TRBD2,TRBJ2-1
CASSEFRGDSPLHF,TGTGCCAGCAGTGAATTCAGGGGAGATTCACCCCTCCACTTT,few,TRBV25-1,.,TRBJ1-6
CASSWDRGSEKLFF,TGTGCCAGCAGCTGGGACAGGGGAAGTGAAAAACTGTTTTTT,few,TRBV7-2,TRBD1,TRBJ1-4
CASSLARDSGNTIYF,TGTGCCAGCAGCTTAGCGAGAGACTCTGGAAACACCATATATTTT,once,TRBV7-8,.,TRBJ1-3
CASSQDLTGGTDTQYF,TGCGCCAGCAGCCAAGATTTGACAGGGGGCACAGATACGCAGTATTTT,.,TRBV4-3,TRBD1,TRBJ2-3
CASSTGTITDTQYF,TGTGCCAGCAGCACCGGGACTATCACAGATACGCAGTATTTT,.,TRBV28,TRBD2,TRBJ2-3
CASSHNVGGEKLFF,TGCGCCAGCAGCCACAACGTCGGAGGGGAAAAACTGTTTTTT,.,TRBV4-3,.,TRBJ1-4
CASTRGPNTEAFF,TGTGCCAGTACTAGAGGGCCCAACACTGAAGCTTTCTTT,few,TRBV19,.,TRBJ1-1
CASSPGTGYDTEAFF,TGTGCCAGCAGCCCTGGGACAGGATACGACACTGAAGCTTTCTTT,.,TRBV7-6,TRBD1,TRBJ1-1
CASSLSGRHPQHF,TGTGCCAGCAGTTTATCAGGGAGGCACCCCCAGCATTTT,.,TRBV27,.,TRBJ1-5
CASSPQMAGRETQYF,TGTGCCAGCTCACCACAAATGGCGGGGCGAGAGACCCAGTACTTC,.,TRBV18,.,TRBJ2-5
CASSRLTGAYNEQFF,TGCGCCAGCAGCCGTTTGACAGGGGCGTACAATGAGCAGTTCTTC,.,TRBV5-1,TRBD1,TRBJ2-1
CASSDVTVPPFVRNSPLHF,TGTGCCAGCAGTGATGTAACCGTGCCCCCCTTTGTCAGGAATTCACCCCTCCACTTT,.,TRBV6-4,.,TRBJ1-6
CASSFGNNYGYTF,TGTGCCAGCAGCTTTGGCAATAACTATGGCTACACCTTC,.,TRBV5-6,.,TRBJ1-2
CAISELLQETQYF,TGTGCCATCAGTGAACTGCTACAAGAGACCCAGTACTTC,.,TRBV10-3,.,TRBJ2-5
CASSSLASDTQYF,TGTGCCAGCAGCTCACTAGCGTCAGATACGCAGTATTTT,.,TRBV5-4,TRBD2,TRBJ2-3
CASSRTSGWVGANVLTF,TGTGCCAGCAGCCGGACTAGCGGGTGGGTCGGGGCCAACGTCCTGACTTTC,.,TRBV14,TRBD2,TRBJ2-6
CASSPLFSGANVLTF,TGTGCCAGTAGTCCCCTTTTCTCTGGGGCCAACGTCCTGACTTTC,.,TRBV19,.,TRBJ2-6
CASSSLGTGDEKLFF,TGTGCCAGCAGTTCCCTTGGGACAGGGGATGAAAAACTGTTTTTT,.,TRBV2,TRBD1,TRBJ1-4
CASNDRGQPQHF,TGTGCCAGCAACGACAGGGGGCAGCCCCAGCATTTT,.,TRBV12-3/TRBV12-4,TRBD1,TRBJ1-5
CASSLWSGQGADTQYF,TGCGCCAGCAGCTTGTGGTCGGGACAGGGGGCAGATACGCAGTATTTT,.,TRBV5-1,TRBD1,TRBJ2-3
CASSLGDRVPNYGYTF,TGTGCCAGCAGCTTAGGGGACAGGGTCCCGAACTATGGCTACACCTTC,.,TRBV7-2,TRBD1,TRBJ1-2
CASSPGQGSNQPQHF,TGTGCCAGCTCCCCGGGACAGGGTAGCAATCAGCCCCAGCATTTT,.,TRBV18,TRBD1,TRBJ1-5
CASSARTGKNTEAFF,TGTGCCAGCAGCGCCCGGACAGGGAAGAACACTGAAGCTTTCTTT,once,TRBV5-5,TRBD1,TRBJ1-1
CAWSTGDDQPQHF,TGTGCCTGGAGTACCGGGGATGATCAGCCCCAGCATTTT,.,TRBV30,.,TRBJ1-5
CASSLEGLAVNEQFF,TGTGCCAGCAGCTTGGAGGGACTAGCGGTTAATGAGCAGTTCTTC,few,TRBV5-5,TRBD2,TRBJ2-1
CASSLNLGQGGEGGYTF,TGTGCCAGCAGCCTCAACTTAGGACAGGGTGGAGAGGGTGGCTACACCTTC,.,TRBV7-8,TRBD1,TRBJ1-2
CASRQRTYEQYF,TGTGCCAGCAGACAGAGAACCTACGAGCAGTACTTC,.,TRBV2,.,TRBJ2-7
CASSLRQGSQPQHF,TGTGCCAGCAGTTTAAGACAGGGGTCTCAGCCCCAGCATTTT,.,TRBV28,TRBD1,TRBJ1-5